These 32 T cell receptor beta chains came from one sample sequenced in a study of blood T cell repertoires in COVID-19. Here immunoSEQ multiplex PCR was the method, and the copy in TCRdb shows in-frame clones only, minus some. The data hold around 50,000 clones, with 75% to 95% observed a single time. Source material: peripheral blood. These receptors were obtained from a man between 65 and 85 years old with acute or convalescent COVID-19.

This rearrangement joins TRBV18 to TRBJ2-6; D unclear. V gave up 3 bases and J gave up 0 bases, with 9 bases separating them. CDR1 is KGHSH, CDR2 LQKENI, per germline. There are 16 residues in the CDR3. The CDR3, as DNA: TGTGCCAGCTCACCCGTTAGAAACTCTGGGGCCAACGTCCTGACTTTC. It translates to CASSPVRNSGANVLTF.

This clone was counted once. V gene TRBV6-6 combines with J gene TRBJ1-1; TRBD1 is a possible D gene (6 bases). Looked up from germline, CDR1 is MNHNY and CDR2 is SVGAGI (reference sequence). This CDR3 contains 14 residues. Trimming shortened V by 5 bases and J by 1 base, and 11 bases separated the two germline ends. CDR3 DNA sequence: TGTGCCAGCAGTCCGACAGGACCGAACACTGAAGCTTTCTTT. Its translation: CASSPTGPNTEAFF.

This sequence joins TRBV30 and TRBJ2-2, with 10 bases identical to TRBD2. This CDR3 has 15 residues. Germline assignment: CDR1 GTSNPN and CDR2 SVGIG (reference sequence). V lost 3 bases to trimming and J lost 3 bases; unmatched junction nucleotides: 4. The CDR3 here is CAWRLAGAYTGELFF. In DNA form, the CDR3 reads TGTGCCTGGAGGCTAGCGGGGGCCTACACCGGGGAGCTGTTTTTT.

This sequence joins TRBV7-8 and TRBJ1-5; D gene unclear. Trimming shortened V by 8 bases and J by 3 bases, and 14 bases separated the two germline ends. Germline V gene sequence: CDR1 SGHVS, CDR2 FQNEAQ. CDR3 length: 14 amino acids. The CDR3 coding sequence is TGTGCCAGCTCCGTAGAGGGCTTCAATCAGCCCCAGCATTTT. As protein: CASSVEGFNQPQHF.

The chain couples TRBV2 to TRBJ1-2; 9 positions agree with TRBD1. V shed 5 bases, J shed 6 bases, and the junction held 7 bases outside the gene matches. The germline gives CDR1 SNHLY, CDR2 FYNNEI. The CDR3 has 14 residues. The CDR3 DNA is TGTGCCAGCAGTTACAGGGGGCTGGATGATGGCTACACCTTC. Translated, it gives CASSYRGLDDGYTF. Based on the CDR3 plus reference TRBV2 and TRBJ1-2, the full variable domain is EPEVTQTPSHQVTQMGQEVILRCVPISNHLYFYWYRQILGQKVEFLVSFYNNEISEKSEIFDDQFSVERPDGSNFTLKIRSTKLEDSAMYFCASSYRGLDDGYTFGSGTRLTVV.

V gene TRBV7-9 combines with J gene TRBJ1-2; 9 positions match TRBD1. Germline lookup yields CDR1 SEHNR and CDR2 FQNEAQ (reference sequence). J lost 5 bases, V lost 5 bases, and 0 bases had no gene match. The CDR3 runs to 12 residues. CDR3 DNA sequence: TGTGCCAGCAGCGGACAGGGGTATGGCTACACCTTC. This translates into CASSGQGYGYTF.

The chain links TRBV2 to TRBJ1-2, with D unresolved. This CDR3 has 11 amino acids. CDR1 SNHLY and CDR2 FYNNEI come from the germline V gene. V shed 4 bases and J shed 4 bases, with 4 bases lying between them. The CDR3 nucleotides read TGTGCCAGCAGTGCCGTCTATGGCTACACCTTC. Protein product: CASSAVYGYTF.

The gene calls are TRBV2 and TRBJ2-5; the match to TRBD2 covers 7 bases. V lost 1 base, J lost 7 bases, and 0 bases stayed unmatched. The germline V gene has CDR1 SNHLY and CDR2 FYNNEI. This CDR3 is built from 12 residues. The DNA for the CDR3 is TGTGCCAGCAGTGAAGGGGGGGGGACCCAGTACTTC. It translates to CASSEGGGTQYF.

The chain links TRBV7-3 to TRBJ2-5; 7 bases map to TRBD1. J gave up 2 bases and V 5 bases, and 11 bases lay outside the gene matches. Germline values: CDR1 SGHTA, CDR2 FQGTGA. CDR3 length equals 16 residues. The CDR3 nucleotides are TGTGCCAGCAGCCTTGGCCCCCGACAGGGACAAGAGACCCAGTACTTC. Amino acids: CASSLGPRQGQETQYF.

The chain has TRBV4-2 and TRBJ2-2, with D tentatively TRBD2 (5 bases). V was pared by 2 bases and J by 1 base, with 14 bases between. This CDR3 spans 17 amino acids. Germline V lookup: CDR1 LGHNA, CDR2 YNFKEQ. In DNA form, the CDR3 reads TGTGCCAGCAGCCAACTTAGCGTGTTCATGAACACCGGGGAGCTGTTTTTT. Translated: CASSQLSVFMNTGELFF.

The CDR3: CSVGTGSQPQHF. The DNA of the CDR3 is TGCAGCGTAGGAACGGGAAGTCAGCCCCAGCATTTT. The rearrangement links TRBV29-1 to TRBJ1-5, with no clear D. Trimming shortened V by 6 bases and J by 6 bases, and 12 bases separated the two germline ends. This CDR3 is 12 amino acids long. Germline V gene data show CDR1 as SQVTM and CDR2 as ANQGSEA.

J is TRBJ2-5 and V is TRBV29-1; 7 nucleotides align to TRBD2. This CDR3 is 12 amino acids long. The germline gives CDR1 SQVTM, CDR2 ANQGSEA. V was clipped by 4 bases and J by 3 bases; unmatched bases: 2. The CDR3 DNA reads TGCAGCGTTGTGGCGGGGGAAGAGACCCAGTACTTC. It encodes CSVVAGEETQYF.

The rearrangement uses TRBV7-9 and TRBJ2-1; a possible D gene is TRBD1 (5 bases). The ends were cut back, 4 bases at V and 8 bases at J, with 9 bases in the middle. Germline loops: CDR1 SEHNR, CDR2 FQNEAQ (reference sequence). The CDR3 extends over 12 amino acids. The CDR3 sequence is CASSSDSHEQFF. CDR3 nucleotides: TGTGCCAGCAGCTCCGACAGCCATGAGCAGTTCTTC.

This rearrangement joins TRBV6-5 to TRBJ2-1; D perhaps matches TRBD2 (6 bases). The germline V gene has CDR1 MNHEY and CDR2 SVGAGI. The CDR3 contains 15 residues. V lost 2 bases and J 4 bases, leaving 12 bases between the germline ends. The CDR3 nucleotides are TGTGCCAGCAGTTACCGCGGGGAGCTTTACAATGAGCAGTTCTTC. Translating gives CASSYRGELYNEQFF.

The chain couples TRBV19 to TRBJ2-7, with D perhaps TRBD2 (5 bases). V was trimmed by 3 bases and J by 3 bases, leaving 15 bases between them. In germline, CDR1 is LNHDA, CDR2 SQIVND (reference sequence). CDR3 size: 15 residues. Here the CDR3 reads CASSMGDTVDYEQYF. The DNA of the CDR3 is TGTGCCAGTAGTATGGGAGACACCGTGGACTACGAGCAGTACTTC.

CDR3 amino acids: CASSPVWTAEAFF. The CDR3 DNA is TGTGCCAGCTCACCCGTATGGACAGCTGAAGCTTTCTTT. This rearrangement joins TRBV18 to TRBJ1-1, with a possible D match to TRBD1 (6 bases). The germline gives CDR1 KGHSH, CDR2 LQKENI. V gave up 3 bases and J gave up 6 bases, with 11 bases separating them. This CDR3 comprises 13 residues.

The rearrangement links TRBV3-1 (or the pseudogene TRBV3-2) to TRBJ2-1; D might be TRBD2 (5 bases). The CDR3 consists of 12 residues. The germline V and J ends were trimmed by 1 base and 12 bases, with 10 bases remaining between them. The germline CDR1 and CDR2 sequences are LGHDT and YNNKEL (reference sequence). DNA of the CDR3: TGTGCCAGCAGCCAAGCGTCGGGGTGGCAGTTCTTC. This sequence encodes CASSQASGWQFF.

The chain employs TRBV6-1 and TRBJ2-3; 10 positions agree with TRBD1. The CDR3 covers 14 residues. V shed 5 bases and J 4 bases; nucleotides not matched to a gene: 3. Per germline, CDR1 MNHNS and CDR2 SASEGT. CDR3 in DNA: TGTGCCAGCAGTTGGGGGACAGGGGCAGATACGCAGTATTTT. Translated, it gives CASSWGTGADTQYF.

The chain uses TRBV7-9 and TRBJ1-2; possibly TRBD1 for D (5 bases). The CDR3 sequence is 15 residues long. The V gene lost 3 bases and the J gene lost 2 bases, with 13 bases spanning the gap. Germline values: CDR1 SEHNR, CDR2 FQNEAQ (reference sequence). The CDR3 protein is CASSLNQGYNYGYTF. CDR3 bases: TGTGCCAGCAGCTTGAATCAGGGCTACAACTATGGCTACACCTTC.

The gene calls are TRBV28 and TRBJ2-1; D is possibly TRBD1 (6 bases). The CDR3 is 16 amino acids. The V end was cut by 6 bases, the J end by 0 bases, with 15 bases between. Germline CDR1 is MDHEN and CDR2 is SYDVKM. The CDR3 protein is CASSSRDKSSYNEQFF. CDR3 DNA sequence: TGTGCCAGCAGCTCCCGGGACAAGAGCTCCTACAATGAGCAGTTCTTC.

The V and J genes are TRBV3-1 (or the pseudogene TRBV3-2) and TRBJ1-2, with 10 bases that match TRBD1. J lost 4 bases, V lost 2 bases, and 1 base had no gene match. This CDR3 is 14 amino acids long. Germline CDR1 LGHDT, CDR2 YNNKEL (reference sequence). The chain's CDR3 is CASSQRDRGYGYTF. The CDR3 DNA is TGTGCCAGCAGCCAAAGGGACAGGGGCTATGGCTACACCTTC.

The chain couples TRBV23-1 to TRBJ2-5, with TRBD2 matching 13 bases. TRBV23-1 is placed among ORFs of uncertain function. This CDR3 is 18 amino acids long. The ends lost 7 bases at V and 1 base at J; junction bases unmatched: 12. The CDR3 DNA reads as TGCGCCAGCACCCTAACTCAACTAGCGGGGGGGACCCAAGAGACCCAGTACTTC. Its protein product is CASTLTQLAGGTQETQYF.

This clone was seen once. The chain links TRBV10-3 to TRBJ2-3; 10 positions match TRBD1. V was clipped by 7 bases and J by 6 bases; unmatched bases: 7. Germline V gene data show CDR1 as ENHRY and CDR2 as SYGVKD. The CDR3 extends over 14 amino acids. CDR3: CAIKGTGESDTQYF. The CDR3 DNA reads as TGTGCCATCAAGGGGACAGGGGAATCCGATACGCAGTATTTT.

On this clone: Compared with germline, one end of the junction differs, possibly owing to a read error. The chain has TRBV18 and TRBJ1-4; 7 bases are a match to TRBD1. The CDR3 sequence is 14 residues long. CDR1 and CDR2 (germline): KGHSH, LQKENI. Here the CDR3 DNA reads TGTGCCAGCTCACCTCGGGACAGTAATCAAAAACTGTTTTTT. Amino acids: CASSPRDSNQKLFF. The whole variable domain, remainder taken from reference TRBV18 and TRBJ1-4, is NAGVMQNPRHLVRRRGQEARLRCSPMKGHSHVYWYRQLPEEGLKFMVYLQKENIIDESGMPKERFSAEFPKEGPSILRIQQVVRGDSAAYFCASSPRDSNQKLFFGSGTQLSVL.

The chain combines TRBV19 with TRBJ2-2; TRBD2 aligns across 8 bases. The CDR3 has 13 residues. Germline trimming cut 11 bases from V and 4 bases from J; bases unmatched to any gene: 6. Germline CDR1 is LNHDA and CDR2 is SQIVND (reference sequence). CDR3 nucleotide sequence: TGTGCCGGAGCGGGGGCGGGCACCGGGGAGCTGTTTTTT. Translated, it gives CAGAGAGTGELFF.

The gene calls are TRBV28 and TRBJ2-7, with 7 bases matching TRBD1. The CDR3 covers 14 residues. The J segment lost 6 bases and the V segment lost 2 bases, leaving 7 bases of the junction unmatched. The V gene's germline CDR1 is MDHEN and CDR2 SYDVKM. The CDR3 protein is CASSLTGQAAEQYF. The CDR3 DNA follows: TGTGCCAGCAGTTTAACTGGACAGGCGGCCGAGCAGTACTTC. The entire variable domain, with the rest obtained from reference TRBV28 and TRBJ2-7, is as follows: DVKVTQSSRYLVKRTGEKVFLECVQDMDHENMFWYRQDPGLGLRLIYFSYDVKMKEKGDIPEGYSVSREKKERFSLILESASTNQTSMYLCASSLTGQAAEQYFGPGTRLTVT.

The chain employs TRBV2 and TRBJ1-4; D is uncertain. Between the trimmed V and J ends, which lost 7 bases and 3 bases, there was a span of 15 bases. This CDR3 comprises 15 residues. Germline V lookup: CDR1 SNHLY, CDR2 FYNNEI. Written as DNA, the CDR3 is TGTGCCAGCACCTCGAGTGGAGCGGCTAATGAAAAACTGTTTTTT. Its translation: CASTSSGAANEKLFF.

The V and J genes are TRBV6-5 and TRBJ1-3, with a tentative D call TRBD1 (5 bases). With 2 bases removed from V and 0 bases from J, the gap between germline ends came to 11 bases. Germline lookup yields CDR1 MNHEY and CDR2 SVGAGI. CDR3 size: 16 residues. The CDR3 sequence is CASSYTGAHSGNTIYF. CDR3 coding DNA: TGTGCCAGCAGTTACACTGGGGCCCACTCTGGAAACACCATATATTTT.

The chain uses TRBV19 and TRBJ1-5; D is possibly TRBD1 (5 bases). Per germline, CDR1 LNHDA and CDR2 SQIVND (reference sequence). Trimming cost V 1 base and J 5 bases, with 12 bases left between them. There are 15 residues in the CDR3. The CDR3 region is CASSIVAREHQPQHF. The CDR3 nucleotides read TGTGCCAGTAGTATAGTAGCCAGGGAACATCAGCCCCAGCATTTT.

CDR3 sequence: CASSREQRPGANYGYTF. The DNA for the CDR3 is TGCGCCAGCAGCCGAGAGCAAAGGCCAGGGGCTAACTATGGCTACACCTTC. The gene calls are TRBV4-3 and TRBJ1-2; weak D call: TRBD1 (6 bases). Germline-derived CDR1 and CDR2 are LGHNA and YSLEER. V lost 4 bases to trimming and J lost 0 bases, with 18 bases between them. This CDR3 spans 17 amino acids.

This chain connects TRBV9 to TRBJ2-3, with 7 bases fitting TRBD2. Germline V lookup: CDR1 SGDLS, CDR2 YYNGEE. The ends lost 2 bases at V and 0 bases at J; junction bases unmatched: 21. This CDR3 contains 21 residues. The CDR3 nucleotides read TGTGCCAGCAGCGTTTCCCCCACACCTCCTTTGCGGCGGGGGAGCACAGATACGCAGTATTTT. Translating gives CASSVSPTPPLRRGSTDTQYF.

The V gene is TRBV4-1, the J gene TRBJ1-1; D possibly corresponds to TRBD1 (6 bases). The CDR3 consists of 16 residues. Germline V lookup: CDR1 MGHRA, CDR2 YSYEKL. V was shortened by 0 bases and J by 7 bases, with 18 bases between the two germline ends. The CDR3 DNA reads as TGCGCCAGCAGCCAAGATCTCCACAGGGATCGAGGTGAAGCTTTCTTT. It specifies CASSQDLHRDRGEAFF.